The 3 T cell receptor beta chains presented below share a single source sample, sequenced in a study of technical replicates of blood from a handful of donors. Clones were sequenced by immunoSEQ multiplex PCR, and TCRdb holds only the in-frame ones, with some missing. This table has about 56,000 clones, nearly 95% appearing once. Sequences were obtained from PBMCs. The receptors here all came from a human donor in good health. Some clones in this sample may be carry-over from other donors' samples.

The V call is TRBV7-2, the J call TRBJ1-2, with a possible D match to TRBD1 (6 bases). The CDR3 consists of 15 residues. Deletions cut 7 bases from V and 7 bases from J, with 22 bases between. Germline CDR1 SGHTA, CDR2 FQGNSA. The CDR3 region is CASIMGGAMLRGYTF. CDR3 sequence (DNA): TGTGCCAGCATCATGGGGGGGGCCATGCTTCGTGGCTACACCTTC.

The rearrangement links TRBV30 to TRBJ2-7; no clear D. Trimming pared 1 base from V and 6 bases from J, leaving 10 bases between. The germline V gene has CDR1 GTSNPN and CDR2 SVGIG (reference sequence). The CDR3 covers 12 residues. CDR3 DNA sequence: TGTGCCTGGAGTGCCACGGTTGGCGAGCAGTACTTC. Amino acids: CAWSATVGEQYF.

The sample holds one count of this clone. The CDR3 sequence: CASSLESSGGVDYEQYF. The CDR3 DNA reads as TGTGCCAGCAGCTTGGAGTCTAGCGGGGGGGTGGACTACGAGCAGTACTTC. The chain recombines TRBV5-4 with TRBJ2-7, with 12 nucleotides matching TRBD2. Germline lookup yields CDR1 SGHNT and CDR2 YYREEE (reference sequence). The CDR3 totals 17 residues. V shed 0 bases, J shed 3 bases, and the junction held 7 bases outside the gene matches.